Many counts were recorded for the clone carrying this T cell receptor (beta chain). TCRdb used MiXCR to reprocess the 5' RACE reads, holding one entry per CDR3 protein. The data show 60,000 to 85,000 distinct CDR3 sequences, 5.2% seen once. The CDR3 totals 11 residues. V was clipped by 3 bases and J by 4 bases, with 4 bases between them. CDR1 and CDR2 (germline): SQVTM, ANQGSEA. The data are from a study of neurological immune-mediated disorders. The rearrangement joins TRBV29-1 to TRBJ2-1; D ambiguous. The clonotype originates from a man between 18 and 29 years old with multiple sclerosis. Sequencing was carried out using PBMCs. CDR3 sequence (DNA): TGCAGCGTTGATTTATACAATGAGCAGTTCTTC. This sequence encodes CSVDLYNEQFF.